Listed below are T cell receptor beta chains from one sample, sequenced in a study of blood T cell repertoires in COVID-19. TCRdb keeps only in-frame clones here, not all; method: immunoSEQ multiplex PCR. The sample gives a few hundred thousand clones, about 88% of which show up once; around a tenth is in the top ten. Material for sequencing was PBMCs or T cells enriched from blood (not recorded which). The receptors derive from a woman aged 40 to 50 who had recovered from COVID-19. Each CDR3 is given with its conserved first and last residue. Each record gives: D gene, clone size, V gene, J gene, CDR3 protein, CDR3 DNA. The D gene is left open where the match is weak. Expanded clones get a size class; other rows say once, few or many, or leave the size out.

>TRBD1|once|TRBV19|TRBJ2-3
CASSDRGRWDTQYF
TGTGCCAGTAGTGACAGGGGTAGGTGGGATACGCAGTATTTT
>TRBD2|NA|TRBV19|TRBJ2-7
CASSFGLAGGREQYF
TGTGCCAGTAGTTTTGGACTAGCGGGAGGGCGCGAGCAGTACTTC
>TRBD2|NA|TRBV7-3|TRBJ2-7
CASSPWGLAGQYF
TGTGCCAGCAGCCCTTGGGGTCTAGCGGGGCAGTACTTC
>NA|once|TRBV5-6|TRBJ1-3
CASSPLGAPSGNTIYF
TGTGCCAGCAGCCCGCTTGGGGCCCCCTCTGGAAACACCATATATTTT
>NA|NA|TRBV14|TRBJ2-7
CASSQEFARTGYEQYF
TGTGCCAGCAGCCAAGAGTTCGCCCGAACCGGCTACGAGCAGTACTTC
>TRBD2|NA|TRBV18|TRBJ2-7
CASSPGLDYEQYF
TGTGCCAGCTCACCGGGACTAGACTACGAGCAGTACTTC
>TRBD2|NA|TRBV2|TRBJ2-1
CASRVAGAGEQFF
TGTGCCAGCAGGGTAGCGGGGGCTGGTGAGCAGTTCTTC
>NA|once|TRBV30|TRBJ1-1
CAWSVAVNTEAFF
TGTGCCTGGAGTGTTGCGGTGAACACTGAAGCTTTCTTT
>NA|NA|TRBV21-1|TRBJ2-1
CASSGRGLMDEQFF
TGTGCCAGCAGCGGCAGGGGGCTTATGGATGAGCAGTTCTTC
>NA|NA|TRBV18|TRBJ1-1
CASSPQGDTEAFF
TGTGCCAGCTCACCACAGGGGGACACTGAAGCTTTCTTT
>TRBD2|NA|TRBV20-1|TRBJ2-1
CSASRPTSGWAYSYNEQFF
TGCAGTGCTAGTCGTCCGACTAGCGGGTGGGCTTACTCCTACAATGAGCAGTTCTTC
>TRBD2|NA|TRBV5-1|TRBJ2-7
CASRGTSPLEQYF
TGCGCCAGCAGGGGGACTAGCCCCCTCGAGCAGTACTTC
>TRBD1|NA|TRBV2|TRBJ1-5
CASETGERNQPQHF
TGTGCCAGCGAGACAGGGGAGCGCAATCAGCCCCAGCATTTT
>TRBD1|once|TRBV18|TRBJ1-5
CASSLAPGRGTGHQPQHF
TGTGCCAGCTCACTCGCCCCCGGTCGCGGGACAGGGCATCAGCCCCAGCATTTT
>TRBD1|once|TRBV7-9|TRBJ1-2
CASSGTGGDYGYTF
TGTGCCAGCAGCGGGACAGGGGGTGACTATGGCTACACCTTC
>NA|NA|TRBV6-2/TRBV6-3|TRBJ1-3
CASSYPFLGRRSGNTIYF
TGTGCCAGCAGTTACCCGTTCCTAGGGAGGCGATCTGGAAACACCATATATTTT
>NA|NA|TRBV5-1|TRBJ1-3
CASSLVGGGNTIYF
TGCGCCAGCAGCTTGGTAGGCGGGGGAAACACCATATATTTT
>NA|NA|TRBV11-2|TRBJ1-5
CASSLTSGNQPQHF
TGTGCCAGCAGCTTAACGAGCGGAAATCAGCCCCAGCATTTT
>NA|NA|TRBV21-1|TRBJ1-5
CASTGQGRGQPQHF
TGTGCCAGCACCGGACAGGGTAGAGGTCAGCCCCAGCATTTT
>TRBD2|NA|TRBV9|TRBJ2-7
CASSVSLAREQYF
TGTGCCAGCAGCGTTTCACTAGCGCGGGAGCAGTACTTC
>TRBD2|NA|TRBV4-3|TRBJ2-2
CASSRLISGGDGGELFF
TGCGCCAGCAGCCGCTTAATATCGGGAGGAGACGGCGGGGAGCTGTTTTTT
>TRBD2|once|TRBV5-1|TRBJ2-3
CASSLAGLAASHTQYF
TGCGCCAGCAGCTTGGCCGGGCTAGCGGCGTCTCATACGCAGTATTTT
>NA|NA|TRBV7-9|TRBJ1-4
CASSLGPQRVFF
TGTGCCAGCAGCTTGGGGCCGCAACGGGTGTTTTTT
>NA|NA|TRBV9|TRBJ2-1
CASSAKTVGNEQFF
TGTGCCAGCAGCGCCAAGACAGTAGGGAACGAGCAGTTCTTC
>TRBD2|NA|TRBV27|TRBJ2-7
CASALTSASYEQYF
TGTGCCAGCGCATTGACTAGCGCCTCCTACGAGCAGTACTTC
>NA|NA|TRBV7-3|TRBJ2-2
CASSLLVGGTGELFF
TGTGCCAGCAGCCTTCTCGTCGGAGGGACCGGGGAGCTGTTTTTT
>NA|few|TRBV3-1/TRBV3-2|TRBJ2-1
CASSQDLGQGNEQFF
TGTGCCAGCAGCCAAGATCTTGGTCAGGGCAATGAGCAGTTCTTC
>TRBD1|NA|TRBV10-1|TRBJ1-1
CASGPGTEGTEAFF
TGCGCCAGCGGACCCGGGACAGAGGGCACTGAAGCTTTCTTT
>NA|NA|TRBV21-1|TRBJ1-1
CASSPWGGTEAFF
TGTGCCAGCAGCCCTTGGGGGGGCACTGAAGCTTTCTTT
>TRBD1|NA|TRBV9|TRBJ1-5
CASSVGDRVQPQHF
TGTGCCAGCAGCGTAGGGGACAGGGTTCAGCCCCAGCATTTT
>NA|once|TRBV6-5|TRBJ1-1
CASSFGVDTEAFF
TGTGCCAGCAGTTTCGGGGTTGACACTGAAGCTTTCTTT
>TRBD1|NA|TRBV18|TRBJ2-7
CASSPQGESSYEQYF
TGTGCCAGCTCACCCCAGGGGGAGTCCTCCTACGAGCAGTACTTC
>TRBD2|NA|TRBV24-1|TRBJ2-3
CATSDPRRGSTQYF
TGTGCCACCAGTGATCCTAGGCGCGGGAGTACGCAGTATTTT
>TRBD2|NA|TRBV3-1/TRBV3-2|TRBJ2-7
CASSQGPAGSSYEQYF
TGTGCCAGCAGCCAAGGCCCAGCGGGGAGCTCCTACGAGCAGTACTTC
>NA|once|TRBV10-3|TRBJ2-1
CAISESLSNEQFF
TGTGCCATCAGTGAGTCCCTAAGCAATGAGCAGTTCTTC
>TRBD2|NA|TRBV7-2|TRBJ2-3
CASSPWTRIDTQYF
TGTGCCAGCTCCCCTTGGACTAGGATCGATACGCAGTATTTT
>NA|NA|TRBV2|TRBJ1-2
CASSETGASGYTF
TGTGCCAGCAGTGAAACAGGAGCAAGTGGCTACACCTTC
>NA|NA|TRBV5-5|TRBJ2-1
CASSFPTGHPSYEQFF
TGTGCCAGCAGCTTCCCTACGGGACACCCATCCTATGAGCAGTTCTTC
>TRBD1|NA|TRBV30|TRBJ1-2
CAWSRTGYLAYGYTF
TGTGCCTGGAGCCGGACAGGGTATTTGGCCTATGGCTACACCTTC
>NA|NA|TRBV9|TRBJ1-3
CASSVAGSPGNTIYF
TGTGCCAGCAGCGTAGCGGGGTCACCCGGAAACACCATATATTTT
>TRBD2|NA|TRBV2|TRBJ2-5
CASSSGGAGETQYF
TGTGCCAGTTCTAGCGGGGGGGCCGGAGAGACCCAGTACTTC
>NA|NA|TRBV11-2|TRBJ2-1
CASSLGVGLSEQFF
TGTGCCAGCAGCTTAGGGGTGGGCTTATCTGAGCAGTTCTTC
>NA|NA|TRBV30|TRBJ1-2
CAWSRRTVMSYTF
TGTGCCTGGAGTCGTCGGACAGTCATGAGCTACACCTTC
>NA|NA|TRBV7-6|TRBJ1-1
CASSQRGGTNTEAFF
TGTGCCAGCAGCCAAAGGGGAGGGACGAACACTGAAGCTTTCTTT
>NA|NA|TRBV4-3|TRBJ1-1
CASSRVGGGTEAFF
TGCGCCAGCAGCCGCGTTGGGGGGGGCACTGAAGCTTTCTTT